This is a list of T cell receptor beta chains from one sample in a study of blood T cell repertoires in COVID-19. Method: immunoSEQ multiplex PCR; TCRdb's copy keeps in-frame clones and lacks some. The sample includes about 240,000 clones, about four fifths of them seen just once. The sample consisted of peripheral blood. These receptors came from a woman of 80 years or more with acute or convalescent COVID-19. Each CDR3 is given with its conserved first and last residue. Fields, in order: J gene, V gene, D gene, CDR3 length, clone size, CDR3 DNA, CDR3 protein. D genes are given only for firm matches. The size field is filled for only some rows; it gives once, few, many or a size class.

J: TRBJ1-2; V: TRBV5-1; D: NA; length: 15; size: NA; DNA: TGCGCCAGCAGCTTGGTTTCTGGGGGCCGGTATGGCTACACCTTC; CDR3: CASSLVSGGRYGYTF
J: TRBJ2-5; V: TRBV2; D: TRBD2; length: 13; size: NA; DNA: TGTGCCAGCAAAGTGGGACTACAAGAGACCCAGTACTTC; CDR3: CASKVGLQETQYF
J: TRBJ1-4; V: TRBV9; D: TRBD1; length: 16; size: NA; DNA: TGTGCCAGCAGCCCGAGAGGGACAGGGAGGGGTGAAAAACTGTTTTTT; CDR3: CASSPRGTGRGEKLFF
J: TRBJ1-1; V: TRBV19; D: NA; length: 13; size: NA; DNA: TGTGCCAGTAACCCACGGCAGGGCACTGAAGCTTTCTTT; CDR3: CASNPRQGTEAFF
J: TRBJ2-5; V: TRBV2; D: NA; length: 11; size: NA; DNA: TGTGCCAGCACCCAACAAGAGACCCAGTACTTC; CDR3: CASTQQETQYF
J: TRBJ1-2; V: TRBV19; D: NA; length: 15; size: NA; DNA: TGTGCCAGTAGCCCCTTAGGGGGGGGCAACTATGGCTACACCTTC; CDR3: CASSPLGGGNYGYTF
J: TRBJ1-3; V: TRBV27; D: NA; length: 15; size: NA; DNA: TGTGCCAGCAGGCCCTTGGGGAGCTCTGGAAACACCATATATTTT; CDR3: CASRPLGSSGNTIYF
J: TRBJ2-1; V: TRBV11-3; D: NA; length: 13; size: once; DNA: TGTGCCAGCAGCCTTGGGCCGGCCAATGAGCAGTTCTTC; CDR3: CASSLGPANEQFF
J: TRBJ2-3; V: TRBV24-1; D: NA; length: 16; size: NA; DNA: TGTGCCACCAGTGATCCACAGGGACCGGGCACAGATACGCAGTATTTT; CDR3: CATSDPQGPGTDTQYF
J: TRBJ1-1; V: TRBV18; D: NA; length: 14; size: NA; DNA: TGTGCCAGCTCATCTCAGGGTAAGGACACTGAAGCTTTCTTT; CDR3: CASSSQGKDTEAFF
J: TRBJ2-7; V: TRBV6-2/TRBV6-3; D: NA; length: 13; size: NA; DNA: TGTGCCAGCAGTTACGGGCCCCTCTACGAGCAGTACTTC; CDR3: CASSYGPLYEQYF
J: TRBJ1-3; V: TRBV9; D: NA; length: 15; size: NA; DNA: TGTGCCAGCAGCCCTACGGGGGACTCTGGAAACACCATATATTTT; CDR3: CASSPTGDSGNTIYF